This entry is about one T cell receptor (beta chain). Seattle researchers signed up patients amid active infection and tracked them longitudinally. Germline loops: CDR1 SNHLY, CDR2 FYNNEI. V shed 6 bases and J 7 bases; nucleotides not matched to a gene: 10. This CDR3 has 16 residues. The source of the sample is a study of blood T cell repertoires in COVID-19. Overall study: The samples span acute and convalescent COVID-19 from the United States, Italy and Spain. The analysed material was cDNA or gDNA that came from T cells, B-cell-depleted T cells, or PBMCs.

Study processing details: By means of reference gene primer amplification, nucleated cell counts were estimated. Profiled with immunoSEQ multiplex PCR; TCRdb holds only in-frame clones, not every one. V and J calls and clone size are copied from that table; D and trimming were computed from the DNA. The data contain just over 350,000 clones, roughly 90% of them singletons. Sequenced input: peripheral blood. The source of this sequence is a woman between 55 and 75 years old with COVID-19, enrolled during active disease. The rearrangement joins TRBV2 to TRBJ2-7, with 15 positions matching TRBD2. The CDR3 DNA reads as TGTGCCAGCAGGTCTGGAGGGACTAGCGGGGGGAAGGAGCAGTACTTC. Amino acid sequence: CASRSGGTSGGKEQYF.